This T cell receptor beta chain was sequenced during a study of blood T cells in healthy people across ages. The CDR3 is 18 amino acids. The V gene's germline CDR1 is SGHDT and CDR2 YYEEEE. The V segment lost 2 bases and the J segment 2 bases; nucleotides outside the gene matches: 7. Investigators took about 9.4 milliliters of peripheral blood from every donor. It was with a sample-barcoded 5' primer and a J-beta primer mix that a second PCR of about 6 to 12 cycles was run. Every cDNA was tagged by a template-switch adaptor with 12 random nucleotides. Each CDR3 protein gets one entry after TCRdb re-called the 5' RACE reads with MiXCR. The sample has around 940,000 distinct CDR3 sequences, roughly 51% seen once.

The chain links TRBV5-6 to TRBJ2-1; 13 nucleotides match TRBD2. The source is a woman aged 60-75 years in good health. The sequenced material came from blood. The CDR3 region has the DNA TGTGCCAGCAGCTTTCGGGGGACTAGCGGGACTGCCTACAATGAGCAGTTCTTC. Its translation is CASSFRGTSGTAYNEQFF.